The entry that follows covers one T cell receptor (beta chain) sequence. Its target is not known. V was pared by 5 bases and J by 2 bases, with 4 bases of the junction left unmatched. CDR1 is SEHNR, CDR2 FQNEAQ, per germline (reference sequence). CDR3 length: 15 amino acids. This specimen comes from a study of beta chain features in type 1 diabetes. Study results and caveats: cDNA-based sequencing might over-represent cells highly expressing TCR. There were fewer insertions and more deletions at the VDJ junctions of type 1 diabetes patients. Significant though moderate, a shortening of TCRB CDR3s appeared in all four CD4+ subsets of Type 1 diabetes patients. For patients, the naive, central memory and Treg TCRB repertoires appeared more alike than for healthy donors.

Every bit of the isolated RNA underwent reverse transcription, so sequencing read expressed TCRB transcripts. Here immunoSEQ multiplex PCR was the method, and the copy in TCRdb shows in-frame clones only, minus some. This table has 300,000 to 350,000 clones, around 9.3% appearing once. Sequencing input: central memory CD4+ T cells from blood. The rearrangement joins TRBV7-9 to TRBJ1-2; 11 nucleotides agree with TRBD1. The TCR comes from a man aged 25 to 40 with type 1 diabetes. CDR3 nucleotides: TGTGCCAGCAGCCCTAGGGACAGGGGGAACTATGGCTACACCTTC. The encoded protein is CASSPRDRGNYGYTF.